The T cell receptor (beta chain) under discussion was sequenced for a study of Ad26.COV2.S vaccination and SARS-CoV-2 variants. Treatment noted: about 20 received Ad26.COV2.S at low or high dose, single or two shots; about 5 received placebo; per-sample allocation not given. Collection of the samples took place on day 63 after the first injection of vaccine or placebo. The CDR3 is 14 residues long. V was shortened by 0 bases and J by 7 bases, with 10 bases between the two germline ends. Germline values: CDR1 LNHDA, CDR2 SQIVND (reference sequence). The assay was immunoSEQ multiplex PCR, and TCRdb's table has in-frame clones only and misses some. The data show roughly 300,000 clones, 80% to 90% seen once.

Sequencing used peripheral blood, obtained in a trial of Ad26.COV2.S vaccine versus placebo. The chain combines TRBV19 with TRBJ1-5; maybe TRBD1 (5 bases). This sequence originates from a person between 18 and 60 years old who received the Ad26.COV2.S COVID-19 vaccine or a placebo. CDR3 DNA sequence: TGTGCCAGTAGTATAGAGGGGCCAAAGCAGCCCCAGCATTTT. Its protein product is CASSIEGPKQPQHF. Based on the CDR3 plus reference TRBV19 and TRBJ1-5, the full variable domain is DGGITQSPKYLFRKEGQNVTLSCEQNLNHDAMYWYRQDPGQGLRLIYYSQIVNDFQKGDIAEGYSVSREKKESFPLTVTSAQKNPTAFYLCASSIEGPKQPQHFGDGTRLSIL.